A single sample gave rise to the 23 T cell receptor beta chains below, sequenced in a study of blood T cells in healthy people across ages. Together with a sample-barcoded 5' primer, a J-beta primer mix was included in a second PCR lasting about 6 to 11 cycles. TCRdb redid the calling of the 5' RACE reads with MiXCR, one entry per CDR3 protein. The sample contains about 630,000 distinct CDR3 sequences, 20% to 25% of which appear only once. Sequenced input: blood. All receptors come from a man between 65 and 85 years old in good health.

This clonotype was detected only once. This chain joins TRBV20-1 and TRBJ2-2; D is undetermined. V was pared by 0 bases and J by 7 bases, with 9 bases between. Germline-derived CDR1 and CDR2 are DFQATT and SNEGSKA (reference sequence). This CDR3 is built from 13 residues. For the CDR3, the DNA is TGCAGTGCTAGAGATAAATACAGCGGGGAGCTGTTTTTT. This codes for CSARDKYSGELFF.

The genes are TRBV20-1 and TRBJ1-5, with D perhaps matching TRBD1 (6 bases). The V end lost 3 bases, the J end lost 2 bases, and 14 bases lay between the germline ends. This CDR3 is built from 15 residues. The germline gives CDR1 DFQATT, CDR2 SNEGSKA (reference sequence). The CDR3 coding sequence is TGCAGTGCTAGTAACCAGGGGTCGGGCAATCAGCCCCAGCATTTT. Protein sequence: CSASNQGSGNQPQHF.

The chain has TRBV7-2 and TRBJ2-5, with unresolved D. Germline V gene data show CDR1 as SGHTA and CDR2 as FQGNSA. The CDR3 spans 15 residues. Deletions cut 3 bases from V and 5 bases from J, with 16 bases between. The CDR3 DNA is TGTGCCAGCAGCTTCCTAGGTACAGCCCTGGAGACCCAGTACTTC. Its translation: CASSFLGTALETQYF.

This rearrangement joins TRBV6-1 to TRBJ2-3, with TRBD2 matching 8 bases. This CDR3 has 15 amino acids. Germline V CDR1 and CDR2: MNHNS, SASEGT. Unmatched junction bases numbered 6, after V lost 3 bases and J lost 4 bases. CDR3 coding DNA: TGTGCCAGCAGTGAGGGGGGCGGGAGGCCAGATACGCAGTATTTT. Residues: CASSEGGGRPDTQYF.

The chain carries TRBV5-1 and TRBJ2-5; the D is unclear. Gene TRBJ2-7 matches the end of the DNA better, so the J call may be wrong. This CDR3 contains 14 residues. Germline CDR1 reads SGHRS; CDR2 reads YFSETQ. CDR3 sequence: CASSNGLGSYEQYF. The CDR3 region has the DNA TGCGCCAGCAGCAACGGGCTCGGCTCCTACGAGCAGTACTTC.

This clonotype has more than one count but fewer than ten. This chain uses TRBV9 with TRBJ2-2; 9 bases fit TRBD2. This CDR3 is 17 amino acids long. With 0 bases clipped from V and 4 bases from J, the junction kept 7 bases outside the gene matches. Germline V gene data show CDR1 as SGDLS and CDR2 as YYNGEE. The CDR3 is CASSVEGLASLTGELFF. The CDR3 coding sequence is TGTGCCAGCAGCGTAGAAGGACTAGCGTCGCTCACCGGGGAGCTGTTTTTT.

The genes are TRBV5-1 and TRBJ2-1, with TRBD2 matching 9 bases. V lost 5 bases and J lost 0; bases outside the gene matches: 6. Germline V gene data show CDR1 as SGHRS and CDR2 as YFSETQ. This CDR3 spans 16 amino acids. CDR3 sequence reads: CASSPISGSSYNEQFF. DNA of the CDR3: TGCGCCAGCAGTCCCATTAGCGGGAGCTCCTACAATGAGCAGTTCTTC.

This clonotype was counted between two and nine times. The CDR3 here is CSVSDPGGETQYF. CDR3 sequence (DNA): TGCAGCGTTTCTGACCCTGGCGGCGAGACCCAGTACTTC. The chain couples TRBV29-1 to TRBJ2-5, with D uncertain. Trimming took off 5 bases at V and 5 bases at J, with 15 bases between the two ends. Germline CDR1 reads SQVTM; CDR2 reads ANQGSEA. There are 13 residues in the CDR3.

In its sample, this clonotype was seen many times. The CDR3 sequence is CASSPDYEQYF. For the CDR3, the DNA is TGTGCCAGCTCCCCCGACTACGAGCAGTACTTC. The chain links TRBV18 to TRBJ2-7; D not certain. In germline, CDR1 is KGHSH, CDR2 LQKENI. V dropped 6 bases and J dropped 3 bases, with 6 bases sitting between them. The CDR3 sequence is 11 residues long.

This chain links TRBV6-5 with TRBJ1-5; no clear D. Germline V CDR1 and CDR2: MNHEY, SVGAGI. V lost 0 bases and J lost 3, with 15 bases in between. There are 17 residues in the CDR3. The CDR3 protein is CASSYSESVTLNQPQHF. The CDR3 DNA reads TGTGCCAGCAGTTACTCGGAATCGGTGACTCTCAATCAGCCCCAGCATTTT.

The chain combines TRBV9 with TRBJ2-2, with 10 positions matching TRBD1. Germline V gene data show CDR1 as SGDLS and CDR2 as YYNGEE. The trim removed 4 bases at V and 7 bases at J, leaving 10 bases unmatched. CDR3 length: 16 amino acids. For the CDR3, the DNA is TGTGCCAGCAGCACCGGGACAGGGGCCAGTGGCGGGGAGCTGTTTTTT. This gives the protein CASSTGTGASGGELFF.

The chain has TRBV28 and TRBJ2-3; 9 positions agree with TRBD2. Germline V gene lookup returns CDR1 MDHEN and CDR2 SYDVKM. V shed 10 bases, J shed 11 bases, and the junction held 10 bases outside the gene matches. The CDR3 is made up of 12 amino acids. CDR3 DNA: TGTGCCACCACCGGGACTAGCTACGAGCAGTATTTT. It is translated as CATTGTSYEQYF.

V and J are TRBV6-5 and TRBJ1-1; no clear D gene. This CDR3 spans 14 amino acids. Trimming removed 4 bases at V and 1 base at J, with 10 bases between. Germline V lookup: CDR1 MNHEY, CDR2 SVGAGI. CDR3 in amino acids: CASSSPGGNTEAFF. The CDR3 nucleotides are TGTGCCAGCAGTTCCCCGGGCGGGAACACTGAAGCTTTCTTT.

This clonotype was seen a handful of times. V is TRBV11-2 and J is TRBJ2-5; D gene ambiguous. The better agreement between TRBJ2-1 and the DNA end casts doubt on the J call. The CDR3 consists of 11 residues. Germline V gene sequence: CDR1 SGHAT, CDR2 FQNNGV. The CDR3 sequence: CASSAHGEQFF. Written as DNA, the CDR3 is TGTGCCAGCAGCGCCCATGGTGAGCAGTTCTTC.

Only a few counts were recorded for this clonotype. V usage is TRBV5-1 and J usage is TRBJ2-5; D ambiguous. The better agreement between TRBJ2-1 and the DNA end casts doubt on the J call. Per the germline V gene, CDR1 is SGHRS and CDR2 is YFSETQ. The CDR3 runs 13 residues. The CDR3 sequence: CASSSAPDNEQFF. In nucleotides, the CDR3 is TGCGCCAGCAGCTCCGCTCCGGACAATGAGCAGTTCTTC.

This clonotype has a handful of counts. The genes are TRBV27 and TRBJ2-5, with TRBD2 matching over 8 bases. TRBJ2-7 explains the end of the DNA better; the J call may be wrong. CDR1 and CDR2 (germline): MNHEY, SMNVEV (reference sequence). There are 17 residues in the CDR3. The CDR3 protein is CASSLNGLAGRANEQYF. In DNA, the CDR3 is TGTGCCAGCAGTTTAAATGGCCTAGCGGGCCGGGCGAACGAGCAGTACTTC.

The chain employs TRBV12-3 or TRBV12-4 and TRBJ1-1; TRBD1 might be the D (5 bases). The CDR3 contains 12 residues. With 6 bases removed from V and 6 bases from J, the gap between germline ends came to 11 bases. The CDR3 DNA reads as TGTGCCAGCAGGATCGGGGCTTCTGAAGCTTTCTTT. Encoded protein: CASRIGASEAFF.

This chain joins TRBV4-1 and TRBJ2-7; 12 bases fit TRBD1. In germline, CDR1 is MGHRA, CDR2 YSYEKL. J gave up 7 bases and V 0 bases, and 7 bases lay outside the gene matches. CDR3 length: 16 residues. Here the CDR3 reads CASSQDPGQGAKEQYF. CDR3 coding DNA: TGCGCCAGCAGCCAAGATCCGGGACAGGGGGCGAAAGAGCAGTACTTC.

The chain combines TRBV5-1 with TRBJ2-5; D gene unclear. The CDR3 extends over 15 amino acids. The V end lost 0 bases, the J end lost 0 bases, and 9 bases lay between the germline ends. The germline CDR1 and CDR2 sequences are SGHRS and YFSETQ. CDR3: CASSLASRDQETQYF. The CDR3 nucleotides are TGCGCCAGCAGCTTGGCTTCCCGAGACCAAGAGACCCAGTACTTC.

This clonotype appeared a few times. CDR3 nucleotides: TGTGCCAGCAGCTTGGGGCATGAAAAACTGTTTTTT. Translation gives CASSLGHEKLFF. This chain links TRBV5-6 with TRBJ1-4; D uncertain. The CDR3 consists of 12 residues. Germline CDR1 and CDR2: SGHDT and YYEEEE. The V and J ends lost 0 bases and 6 bases respectively, with 3 bases between them.

The CDR3 DNA reads TGTGCCAGCAAAGGGTCCGCGGGTAGCAATGAGCAGTTCTTC. It specifies CASKGSAGSNEQFF. The gene calls are TRBV2 and TRBJ2-1; D might be TRBD2 (5 bases). Germline assignment: CDR1 SNHLY and CDR2 FYNNEI. The CDR3 is 14 amino acids. With 7 bases removed from V and 6 bases from J, the gap between germline ends came to 16 bases.

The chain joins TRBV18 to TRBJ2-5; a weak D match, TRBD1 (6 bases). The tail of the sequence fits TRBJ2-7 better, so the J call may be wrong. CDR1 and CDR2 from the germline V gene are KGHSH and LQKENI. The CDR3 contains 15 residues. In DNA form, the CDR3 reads TGTGCCAGCTCAACCCTGGGACACACGCAGGACGAGCAGTACTTC. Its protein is CASSTLGHTQDEQYF.

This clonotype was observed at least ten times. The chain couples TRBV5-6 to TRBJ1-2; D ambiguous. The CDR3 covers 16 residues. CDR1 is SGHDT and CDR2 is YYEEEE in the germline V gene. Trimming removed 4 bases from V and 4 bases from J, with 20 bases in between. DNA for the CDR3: TGTGCCAGCAGCACCCCCCTGGACGGGGAGGTCTATGGCTACACCTTC. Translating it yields CASSTPLDGEVYGYTF.